This T cell receptor beta chain comes out of a study of technical replicates of blood from several donors. CDR3 length: 13 residues. Measured with immunoSEQ multiplex PCR; TCRdb has only the in-frame clones, and not every one. This table holds some 71,000 clones, around 97% found once. The receptor was derived from a human donor in good health. V gene TRBV21-1 combines with J gene TRBJ1-1. TRBV21-1 is deemed a pseudogene. What was sequenced was T cells isolated from PBMCs. CDR3 loop: CASSKVGSSEAFF. DNA for the CDR3: TGTGCCAGCAGCAAAGTCGGGAGCAGTGAAGCTTTCTTT.